This T cell receptor beta chain was sequenced for a study of shared clonotypes between healthy human individuals (dated by TCRdb to 2019 to 2021). Background for the entire study: A few men and a couple of women, aged 18 to 49 years, made up the cohort. Each donor's leukapheresis produced roughly between about 0.8 and 10 billion PBMCs. Blood TCR repertoires of about 5 healthy adults were deeply sequenced to estimate repertoire size and the extent of clonotype sharing between individuals. For each donor, CD4 naive and CD4 memory were each given three plates, CD8 naive was given two plates, and CD8 memory was given one plate. To increase sequencing depth and limit assay-specific biases, TCR repertoire library preparation and sequencing were carried out by different laboratories using diverse techniques.

As encoded in the germline V gene, CDR1 is MDHEN while CDR2 is SYDVKM. Trimming at the junction amounts to 2 bases on V and 6 bases on J, and the germline ends lie 19 bases apart. CDR3 length: 17 amino acids, cysteine to phenylalanine. Kept here is only the CDR3 DNA, which spans 51 bases and is read in frame from base 1. The full study reports these points: The small number of donors limited the genetic and exposure-history diversity represented. Larger estimated clonotype richness was generally found for naive subsets than for memory subsets. When four donors were compared, the shared fraction of clonotypes was about 5.5% for naive CD4, around 3.6% for naive CD8, more than 2% for memory CD4, and around 0.4% for memory CD8. Pairwise subsampling led to the expectation that sequencing depth would affect the degree of clonotype sharing among donors. Compared with non-shared clonotypes, clonotypes shared by all four sorted-subset donors had higher generation probabilities. Sampling was restricted to blood, and TCR repertoires in tissues likely differ from the TCR repertoires found in blood. Even with the large sequencing depth, rarefaction of the sorted-subset datasets indicated that sequencing was incomplete.

Details on this clone: The antigen it recognizes is unknown. No base quality values were provided; no much bigger clone lies one nucleotide off.

The donors were healthy, HIV-negative adults who had no recently reported acute infections or vaccinations. All donors were Caucasian adults living in Nashville, Tennessee, USA. CD8 memory samples consisted of magnetically selected CD45RO+ cells combined with CCR7-negative CD45RA+ effector memory (TemRA) cells. Blood was collected by leukapheresis, and PBMCs were isolated by Ficoll-Histopaque density gradient centrifugation and then cryopreserved in liquid nitrogen vapor phase. Analytical flow cytometry was used to check the purity and quantity of each magnetically sorted T cell population. From each sorted fraction, genomic DNA was isolated and quantified by UV absorbance on a Nanodrop 2000c. Using the deep immunoSEQ assay, multiplex PCR amplified TCR CDR3 regions from genomic DNA. Extracted genomic DNA from each cell subset was spread evenly across all wells of several immunoSEQ 96-well plates, with each plate serving as a replicate. Each replicate PCR for sorted subsets received about 200 ng genomic DNA, equal to around 32,000 T cell genomes. The purified libraries were quantified using a Qubit 3.0 fluorometer, sized with a Bioanalyzer 2100, and then quantified again using the KAPA Library Quantification kit. Every immunoSEQ 96-well plate was sequenced on a separate single-read 150-cycle Illumina NextSeq 550 flow cell. Processing in the source paper ran as follows. The immunoSEQ output contained only junctional sequences without quality scores, so filtering could not match that applied to full-length reads. Sequences were annotated with PyIR, a Python wrapper for IgBLAST v1.9, using IMGT germline references to assign V/J genes and CDR3. Reads were filtered out if the reads had weak V/J assignments (E-value above 1e-6), no CDR3, stop codons, out-of-frame junctions, or ambiguous translated residues. V3J clonotypes were defined as sequences sharing the same inferred V gene, J gene, and CDR3 amino acid sequence. Percentage overlap between repertoires was calculated by dividing the number of shared unique clonotypes by the size of the smaller repertoire. Repertoire richness was assessed with RTK rarefaction, the Chao1 estimator, and Recon v2.1 estimates of unobserved clonotypes. Generation probabilities for all TCRbeta clonotypes obtained by the gDNA method from a handful of donors were computed using OLGA. TCRdb took over this immuneACCESS table, retaining in-frame rearrangements with V and J assigned. Such tables are incomplete; in checked studies, under half of the missing clones stem from an unresolved V gene, and the remainder is unexplained. Clone size and the V and J calls come from that table; the DNA yielded D and trimming. The sample includes around 300,000 clones, with about nine tenths observed a single time. Around 15% of the sample rests with the top ten.

The sequence was obtained from a man aged 18 to 30 in good health. Recombination linked TRBV28 to TRBJ1-4, with the D gene not confidently named. Sequenced: memory CD8+ T cells sorted from blood. According to the study, the label for this sample's cell subset or site signals: CD45RO+ cells pooled with CCR7-negative TemRA cells. This receptor has the CDR3 CASSLGTVWPGDEKLFF. The nucleotide sequence reads as follows: TGTGCCAGCAGTTTAGGAACAGTTTGGCCTGGGGATGAAAAACTGTTTTTT.